One and the same sample provided the 18 T cell receptor beta chains below, sequenced in a study of identical twins. TCRdb independently ran MiXCR on the 5' RACE reads; one entry per CDR3 protein. The table has 500,000 or so distinct CDR3 sequences, approximately 14% seen once; the top ten hold more than 0.5%. These sequences were also reported in another study, on yellow fever vaccine responses in identical twins.

The sequenced sample was CD4+ T cells sorted from blood. The source of these receptors is a woman younger than 35 in good health.

In this sample, this clonotype turned up a few times. This sequence joins TRBV7-6 and TRBJ2-1; 7 bases align to TRBD2. This CDR3 has 13 amino acids. Germline CDR1 SGHVS, CDR2 FNYEAQ. V trimming: 2 bases; J trimming: 9 bases; junction bases outside the gene matches: 4. Here the CDR3 DNA reads TGTGCCAGCAGCTTAAAGTGGGGGGGTGAGCAGTTCTTC. Its translation is CASSLKWGGEQFF. Together with reference TRBV7-6 and TRBJ2-1, the CDR3 gives the full variable domain: GAGVSQSPRYKVTKRGQDVALRCDPISGHVSLYWYRQALGQGPEFLTYFNYEAQQDKSGLPNDRFSAERPEGSISTLTIQRTEQRDSAMYRCASSLKWGGEQFFGPGTRLTVL.

This rearrangement joins TRBV11-1 to TRBJ2-3; 9 bases are shared with TRBD2. Germline V CDR1 and CDR2: SGHAT, FQDESV (reference sequence). The ends lost 0 bases at V and 2 bases at J; junction bases unmatched: 3. CDR3 length: 16 amino acids. The CDR3 reads CASSLALAGYTDTQYF. The CDR3 region has the DNA TGTGCCAGCAGCTTAGCGCTAGCGGGATACACAGATACGCAGTATTTT.

This clonotype has a handful of counts. The CDR3 reads CASSLRREETQYF. DNA for the CDR3: TGTGCCAGCAGCCTCCGACGGGAAGAGACCCAGTACTTC. This chain joins TRBV3-1 and TRBJ2-5, with D uncertain. The germline V gene encodes CDR1 LGHDT and CDR2 YNNKEL (reference sequence). Deletions cut 4 bases from V and 3 bases from J, with 9 bases between. The CDR3 totals 13 residues.

This clonotype was counted between two and nine times. The rearrangement uses TRBV5-1 and TRBJ2-5; D possibly corresponds to TRBD2 (6 bases). The V gene's germline CDR1 is SGHRS and CDR2 YFSETQ. The CDR3 runs to 15 residues. V lost 4 bases and J lost 2, with 15 bases in between. The CDR3 loop is CASSLTGSMQETQYF. For the CDR3, the DNA is TGCGCCAGCAGCCTAACCGGGAGCATGCAAGAGACCCAGTACTTC.

This clonotype was recorded a few times. This chain uses TRBV7-2 with TRBJ2-3; D is ambiguous. This CDR3 has 12 amino acids. Germline V gene sequence: CDR1 SGHTA, CDR2 FQGNSA. Trimming pared 3 bases from V and 7 bases from J, leaving 8 bases between. CDR3 DNA: TGTGCCAGCAGCTTGAACCCCAATACGCAGTATTTT. It yields the protein CASSLNPNTQYF. The full variable domain, in which reference TRBV7-2 and TRBJ2-3 provide the parts outside the CDR3, is GAGVSQSPSNKVTEKGKDVELRCDPISGHTALYWYRQSLGQGLEFLIYFQGNSAPDKSGLPSDRFSAERTGGSVSTLTIQRTQQEDSAVYLCASSLNPNTQYFGPGTRLTVL.

This clonotype was detected ten times or more. This chain uses TRBV3-1 with TRBJ2-1; D gene uncertain. The length of the CDR3 is 12 residues. The germline V gene has CDR1 LGHDT and CDR2 YNNKEL (reference sequence). V lost 1 base and J lost 9, with 7 bases in between. The DNA for the CDR3 is TGTGCCAGCAGCCAAGTGAGCAGTGAGCAGTTCTTC. Translating gives CASSQVSSEQFF.

The chain recombines TRBV6-5 with TRBJ1-5, with 9 bases aligning to TRBD1. This CDR3 comprises 15 residues. V shed 5 bases, J shed 3 bases, and the junction held 5 bases outside the gene matches. Germline CDR1 is MNHEY and CDR2 is SVGAGI. The DNA for the CDR3 is TGTGCCAGCAGTCAGGGACAGGGCCACAATCAGCCCCAGCATTTT. It codes for CASSQGQGHNQPQHF.

The V call is TRBV3-1, the J call TRBJ2-7, with 7 bases fitting TRBD1. The CDR3 contains 16 residues. V lost 0 bases, J lost 3 bases, and 8 bases stayed unmatched. CDR1 and CDR2 from the germline V gene are LGHDT and YNNKEL (reference sequence). The CDR3 bases are TGTGCCAGCAGCCAAGAATGCGGACAGGCTTTCTACGAGCAGTACTTC. Translation: CASSQECGQAFYEQYF.

This clonotype came up many times. The V gene is TRBV24-1, the J gene TRBJ2-2, with D perhaps matching TRBD1 (6 bases). With 7 bases removed from V and 0 bases from J, the gap between germline ends came to 11 bases. This CDR3 is built from 15 residues. Germline V gene data show CDR1 as KGHDR and CDR2 as SFDVKD. In DNA, the CDR3 is TGTGCCACCAGGGAGACAGGCTCGAACACCGGGGAGCTGTTTTTT. Encoded protein: CATRETGSNTGELFF.

This clonotype was seen at least ten times. V usage is TRBV20-1 and J usage is TRBJ2-7, with 7 nucleotides matching TRBD1. The V and J ends lost 4 bases and 2 bases, in that order; junction bases with no gene match: 2. Per the germline V gene, CDR1 is DFQATT and CDR2 is SNEGSKA (reference sequence). The CDR3 spans 12 residues. The CDR3 DNA is TGCAGTGCTAAGACAGGGCCCTACGAGCAGTACTTC. As protein: CSAKTGPYEQYF.

This clonotype was detected a few times. The chain employs TRBV20-1 and TRBJ2-7, with D possibly matching TRBD1 (5 bases). CDR1 DFQATT and CDR2 SNEGSKA come from the germline V gene (reference sequence). Trimming stripped 5 bases from V and 7 bases from J, with 12 bases between. This CDR3 has 11 residues. In DNA form, the CDR3 reads TGCAGTGCTGGTGCCCCAGGGGAGCAGTACTTC. This gives the protein CSAGAPGEQYF.

V and J are TRBV24-1 and TRBJ2-3; D ambiguous. The CDR3 spans 12 residues. V was shortened by 7 bases and J by 2 bases, with 6 bases between the two germline ends. Germline V CDR1 and CDR2: KGHDR, SFDVKD. CDR3 in DNA: TGTGCCACCAGGGACCTCACAGATACGCAGTATTTT. Amino acid sequence: CATRDLTDTQYF.

This rearrangement joins TRBV5-1 to TRBJ2-2, with 7 bases that match TRBD1. The CDR3 runs 17 residues. Per germline, CDR1 SGHRS and CDR2 YFSETQ. V lost 1 base, J lost 0 bases, and 6 bases stayed unmatched. CDR3 DNA sequence: TGCGCCAGCAGCTTGACAGCCGGGACAGCGAACACCGGGGAGCTGTTTTTT. The encoded protein is CASSLTAGTANTGELFF.

This clonotype was counted between two and nine times. The chain couples TRBV5-1 to TRBJ2-3; D may match TRBD1 or TRBD2 (5 bases each). The CDR3 runs to 16 residues. Trimming pared 3 bases from V and 3 bases from J, leaving 17 bases between. The germline V gene has CDR1 SGHRS and CDR2 YFSETQ. The CDR3 region has the DNA TGCGCCAGCAGCTACATAAGAGGGGCGCAAACAGATACGCAGTATTTT. Protein product: CASSYIRGAQTDTQYF.

V gene TRBV18 combines with J gene TRBJ2-6, with TRBD1 as a possible D gene (5 bases). The CDR3 extends over 18 amino acids. CDR1 KGHSH and CDR2 LQKENI come from the germline V gene. V was pared by 4 bases and J by 0 bases, with 16 bases between. CDR3 sequence reads: CASSLTGPPFSGANVLTF. In nucleotides, the CDR3 is TGTGCCAGCTCACTTACAGGACCCCCTTTCTCTGGGGCCAACGTCCTGACTTTC.

The chain has TRBV6-1 and TRBJ2-3; 7 nucleotides match TRBD1. Germline V CDR1 and CDR2: MNHNS, SASEGT. The V and J ends lost 5 bases and 8 bases, in that order; junction bases with no gene match: 7. CDR3 size: 13 residues. CDR3 sequence: CASSPHTGVTQYF. The DNA for the CDR3 is TGTGCCAGCAGTCCCCACACAGGGGTTACGCAGTATTTT.

At least ten counts were recorded for this clonotype. V usage is TRBV11-2 and J usage is TRBJ2-2, with D possibly being TRBD1 (5 bases). Germline loops: CDR1 SGHAT, CDR2 FQNNGV. CDR3 length equals 18 residues. Trimming removed 0 bases from V and 5 bases from J, with 19 bases in between. CDR3 residues: CASSLEARASIRTGELFF. In DNA, the CDR3 is TGTGCCAGCAGCTTAGAGGCCAGGGCGTCAATCCGGACCGGGGAGCTGTTTTTT.

In its sample, this clonotype was seen a few times. The chain uses TRBV5-5 and TRBJ1-1; 7 bases line up with TRBD1. The CDR3 has 16 amino acids. The V segment lost 3 bases and the J segment 5 bases; nucleotides outside the gene matches: 13. Germline loops: CDR1 SGHKS, CDR2 YYEKEE (reference sequence). CDR3 region: CASSSSKGAPSTEAFF. CDR3 coding DNA: TGTGCCAGCAGCTCTTCTAAGGGGGCTCCGAGTACTGAAGCTTTCTTT. Combining the CDR3 with reference TRBV5-5 and TRBJ1-1 gives the whole variable domain DAGVTQSPTHLIKTRGQQVTLRCSPISGHKSVSWYQQVLGQGPQFIFQYYEKEERGRGNFPDRFSARQFPNYSSELNVNALLLGDSALYLCASSSSKGAPSTEAFFGQGTRLTVV.